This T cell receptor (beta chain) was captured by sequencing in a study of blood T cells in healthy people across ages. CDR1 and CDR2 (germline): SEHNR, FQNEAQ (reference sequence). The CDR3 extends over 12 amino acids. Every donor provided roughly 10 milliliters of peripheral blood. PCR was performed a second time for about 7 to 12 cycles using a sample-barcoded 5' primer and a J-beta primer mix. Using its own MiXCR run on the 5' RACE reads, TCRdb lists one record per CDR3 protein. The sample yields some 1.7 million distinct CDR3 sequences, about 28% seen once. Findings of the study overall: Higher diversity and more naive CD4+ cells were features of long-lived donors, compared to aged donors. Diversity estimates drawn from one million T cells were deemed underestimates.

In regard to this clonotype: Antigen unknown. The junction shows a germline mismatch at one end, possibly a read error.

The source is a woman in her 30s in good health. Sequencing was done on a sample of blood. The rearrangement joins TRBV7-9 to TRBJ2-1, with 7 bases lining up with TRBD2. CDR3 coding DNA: TGTGCCAGCAGCCAAGACGGGCGGGAGCGGTTCTTC. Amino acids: CASSQDGRERFF.